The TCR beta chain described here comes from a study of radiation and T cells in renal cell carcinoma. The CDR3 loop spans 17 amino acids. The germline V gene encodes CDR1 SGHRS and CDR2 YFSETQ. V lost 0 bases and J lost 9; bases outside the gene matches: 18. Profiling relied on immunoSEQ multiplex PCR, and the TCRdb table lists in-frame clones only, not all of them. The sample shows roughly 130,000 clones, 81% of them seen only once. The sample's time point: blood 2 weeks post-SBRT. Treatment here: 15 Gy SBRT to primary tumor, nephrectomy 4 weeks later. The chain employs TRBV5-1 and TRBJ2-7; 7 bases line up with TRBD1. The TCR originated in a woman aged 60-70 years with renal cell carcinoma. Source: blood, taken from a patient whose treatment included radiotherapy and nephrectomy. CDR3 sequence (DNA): TGCGCCAGCAGCTTGGATCCGGGACAGAGGACGGTGGGGAGGCAGTACTTC. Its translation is CASSLDPGQRTVGRQYF.